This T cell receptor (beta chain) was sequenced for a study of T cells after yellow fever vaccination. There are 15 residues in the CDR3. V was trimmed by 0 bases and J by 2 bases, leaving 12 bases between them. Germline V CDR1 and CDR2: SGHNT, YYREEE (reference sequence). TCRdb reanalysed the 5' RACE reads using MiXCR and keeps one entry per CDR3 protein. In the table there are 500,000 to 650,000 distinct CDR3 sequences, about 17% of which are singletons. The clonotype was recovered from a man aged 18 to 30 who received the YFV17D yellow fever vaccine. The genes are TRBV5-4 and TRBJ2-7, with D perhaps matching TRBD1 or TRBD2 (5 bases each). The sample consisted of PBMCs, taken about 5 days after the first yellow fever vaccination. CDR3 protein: CASSLAGTDPYEQYF. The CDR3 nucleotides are TGTGCCAGCAGCTTGGCCGGGACCGACCCCTACGAGCAGTACTTC.